Reported below is one T cell receptor beta chain. What it binds is not known. This PCR relied on a set of 60 Vbeta primers and 13 Jbeta primers. Only in-frame clones appear in the TCRdb table, and some are missing; sequencing was by immunoSEQ multiplex PCR. The sample shows approximately 120,000 clones, approximately 80% of them seen only once. This entry is derived from a study of cytomegalovirus exposure and HLA in healthy donors. Study-level points and caveats: Donor immune exposure was known only as CMV serostatus. Per a later analysis, about 17,000 TCR beta sequences showed association with HLA alleles at 0.05 false discovery rate. A later analysis showed HLA-associated TCR beta chains outstripping equally common others in clonal expansion.

CDR1 is LGHNA and CDR2 is YSLEER in the germline V gene. Trimming took 0 bases from V and 6 from J; bases not matched to a gene: 8. The CDR3 is made up of 16 amino acids. Sequencing was carried out using PBMCs. The chain uses TRBV4-3 and TRBJ2-3; 8 bases are a match to TRBD2. This clonotype originated in a man in his forties or fifties in good health and CMV-seropositive. The CDR3 DNA follows: TGCGCCAGCAGCCAAGATGTCGGGGGGGGACGGGATACGCAGTATTTT. This gives the protein CASSQDVGGGRDTQYF.